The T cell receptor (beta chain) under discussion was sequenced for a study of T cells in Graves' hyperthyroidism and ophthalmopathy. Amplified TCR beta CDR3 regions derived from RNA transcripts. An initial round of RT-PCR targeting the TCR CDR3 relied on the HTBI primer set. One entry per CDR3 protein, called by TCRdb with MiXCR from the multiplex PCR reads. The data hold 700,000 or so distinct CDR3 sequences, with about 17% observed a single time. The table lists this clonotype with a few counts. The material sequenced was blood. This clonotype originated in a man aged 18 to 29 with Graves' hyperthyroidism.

The CDR3 spells CASSRGAYQETQYF. The CDR3 bases are TGTGCCAGCAGCCGGGGGGCGTACCAAGAGACCCAGTACTTC. V gene TRBV11-2 combines with J gene TRBJ2-5; possibly TRBD2 for D (7 bases). Trimming left V 5 bases short and J 0 bases short, with 10 bases between. The CDR3 extends over 14 amino acids. Germline loops: CDR1 SGHAT, CDR2 FQNNGV.